The 22 T cell receptor beta chains listed next were all sequenced from one sample in a study of blood T cell repertoires in COVID-19. The table came from immunoSEQ multiplex PCR; TCRdb's copy has only in-frame clones and leaves some out. The sample carries roughly 100,000 clones, 81% recorded once. What was sequenced was peripheral blood. The receptors stem from a man older than 75 with acute or convalescent COVID-19.

The chain joins TRBV28 to TRBJ2-7; D might be TRBD1 (5 bases). Germline V lookup: CDR1 MDHEN, CDR2 SYDVKM. Trimming removed 5 bases from V and 2 bases from J, with 13 bases in between. CDR3 size: 14 residues. CDR3 bases: TGTGCCAGCAGTCTTGTGACAGAGACCTACGAGCAGTACTTC. Translating gives CASSLVTETYEQYF.

The chain has TRBV6-5 and TRBJ2-7, with 9 positions matching TRBD1. Germline CDR1 MNHEY, CDR2 SVGAGI. This CDR3 contains 14 residues. Trimming at V came to 6 bases and at J to 4 bases, leaving 7 bases not matched to a gene. The DNA for the CDR3 is TGTGCCAGCAGGACCGGGACAGGGCCGTACGAGCAGTACTTC. The encoded protein is CASRTGTGPYEQYF.

The chain has TRBV7-3 and TRBJ2-3, with D possibly matching TRBD1 (6 bases). The CDR3 loop spans 15 amino acids. Per the germline V gene, CDR1 is SGHTA and CDR2 is FQGTGA. The V end lost 0 bases, the J end lost 3 bases, and 10 bases lay between the germline ends. The CDR3 DNA sequence: TGTGCCAGCAGCTTAACCCAGGGGCGGACAGATACGCAGTATTTT. It yields the protein CASSLTQGRTDTQYF.

This rearrangement joins TRBV5-1 to TRBJ2-3; 7 bases line up with TRBD2. This CDR3 has 16 residues. Germline trimming cut 2 bases from V and 2 bases from J; bases unmatched to any gene: 8. The germline CDR1 and CDR2 sequences are SGHRS and YFSETQ. The CDR3 DNA is TGCGCCAGCAGCTTAGTTACTAGCGCCAACACAGATACGCAGTATTTT. Its protein product is CASSLVTSANTDTQYF.

This clone was counted only a few times. V and J are TRBV24-1 and TRBJ1-5; D is possibly TRBD1 (6 bases). Per the germline V gene, CDR1 is KGHDR and CDR2 is SFDVKD. The CDR3 spans 16 residues. V was pared by 1 base and J by 1 base, with 10 bases between. The CDR3 loop reads CATSDLQGESNQPQHF. DNA for the CDR3: TGTGCCACCAGTGATTTACAGGGCGAGAGCAATCAGCCCCAGCATTTT.

The V and J genes are TRBV2 and TRBJ2-7, with a possible D match to TRBD1 (6 bases). Deletions cut 7 bases from V and 6 bases from J, with 13 bases between. Germline V lookup: CDR1 SNHLY, CDR2 FYNNEI. This CDR3 has 12 residues. CDR3: CASKRTAAEQYF. CDR3 in DNA: TGTGCCAGCAAGCGGACAGCTGCCGAGCAGTACTTC.

This chain links TRBV6-5 with TRBJ2-1; possible D gene TRBD2, 7 bases. The CDR3 runs 14 residues. V was trimmed by 4 bases and J by 9 bases, leaving 16 bases between them. Germline V gene data show CDR1 as MNHEY and CDR2 as SVGAGI. DNA for the CDR3: TGTGCCAGCAGTTTGAAGCGGGAACAGGGTGAGCAGTTCTTC. Translating it yields CASSLKREQGEQFF.

The V and J genes are TRBV19 and TRBJ1-3; D not certain. CDR1 is LNHDA, CDR2 SQIVND, per germline (reference sequence). Trimming took off 5 bases at V and 4 bases at J, with 9 bases between the two ends. The CDR3 has 13 residues. The CDR3 nucleotides read TGTGCCAGTAGTGAACAGCCCGGAAACACCATATATTTT. Translating it yields CASSEQPGNTIYF.

This clone was found a few times. The rearrangement links TRBV9 to TRBJ1-1, with a possible D match to TRBD1 (6 bases). V lost 0 bases and J lost 5, with 14 bases in between. This CDR3 has 15 amino acids. Germline loops: CDR1 SGDLS, CDR2 YYNGEE. CDR3 loop: CASSVDPGVVTEAFF. The DNA for the CDR3 is TGTGCCAGCAGCGTAGATCCAGGGGTGGTAACTGAAGCTTTCTTT.

The chain is built from TRBV6-5 and TRBJ1-1, with D possibly being TRBD1 (6 bases). Trimming took 8 bases from V and 0 from J, leaving 13 bases between them. The germline gives CDR1 MNHEY, CDR2 SVGAGI. The CDR3 length is 14 residues. Here the CDR3 reads CASREDRVNTEAFF. Here the CDR3 DNA reads TGTGCCAGCCGAGAGGACAGAGTGAACACTGAAGCTTTCTTT.

V usage is TRBV3-1 (or the pseudogene TRBV3-2) and J usage is TRBJ2-2; 10 bases line up with TRBD1. The V and J ends lost 1 base and 8 bases, in that order; junction bases with no gene match: 4. This CDR3 is 15 amino acids long. Germline CDR1 and CDR2: LGHDT and YNNKEL (reference sequence). The CDR3 DNA sequence: TGTGCCAGCAGCCAAGTGGGACAGGGGAGAGGGGAGCTGTTTTTT. Its translation: CASSQVGQGRGELFF.

J is TRBJ1-6 and V is TRBV5-1; tentative D call: TRBD1 (6 bases). CDR3 length: 14 amino acids. Germline CDR1 is SGHRS and CDR2 is YFSETQ. V gave up 1 base and J gave up 8 bases, with 10 bases separating them. The CDR3 nucleotides are TGCGCCAGCAGCTTGTTACAGGGAGATTCACCCCTCCACTTT. This codes for CASSLLQGDSPLHF.

The gene calls are TRBV11-2 and TRBJ2-5; tentative D call: TRBD2 (5 bases). The CDR3 is 13 amino acids. Trimming pared 0 bases from V and 4 bases from J, leaving 6 bases between. Germline CDR1 is SGHAT and CDR2 is FQNNGV. In DNA form, the CDR3 reads TGTGCCAGCAGCTTAGATACTAGAGAGACCCAGTACTTC. Protein product: CASSLDTRETQYF.

The V and J genes are TRBV7-2 and TRBJ1-3, with D maybe TRBD1 (5 bases). The V and J ends lost 2 bases and 0 bases respectively, with 11 bases between them. CDR3 length: 16 amino acids. Germline V gene sequence: CDR1 SGHTA, CDR2 FQGNSA. The CDR3 region is CASSLLPGLSGNTIYF. The CDR3 DNA reads TGTGCCAGCAGCTTACTGCCAGGGCTCTCTGGAAACACCATATATTTT.

The chain recombines TRBV6-5 with TRBJ1-3; no reliable D call. The V end was cut by 6 bases, the J end by 2 bases, with 14 bases between. In germline, CDR1 is MNHEY, CDR2 SVGAGI. CDR3 length: 15 amino acids. The DNA of the CDR3 is TGTGCCAGCAGGCCGGATCGGAGCCCTGGAAACACCATATATTTT. As protein: CASRPDRSPGNTIYF.

This chain uses TRBV25-1 with TRBJ2-1, with D possibly TRBD1 on 6 matching bases. V lost 9 bases, J lost 7 bases, and 22 bases lay in between. Germline CDR1 MGHDK, CDR2 SYGVNS. The CDR3 has 15 residues. CDR3 DNA sequence: TGTGCCAGTTCCAGGTCAGGGGCTCGACGTAATGAGCAGTTCTTC. Translating it yields CASSRSGARRNEQFF.

The DNA of the CDR3 is TGTGCCAGCTCACTCACGCGACAGGGGGCCGGGACCGGGGAGCTGTTTTTT. Protein product: CASSLTRQGAGTGELFF. The chain links TRBV18 to TRBJ2-2; 10 nucleotides line up with TRBD1. The CDR3 runs 17 residues. Looked up from germline, CDR1 is KGHSH and CDR2 is LQKENI. Trimming took 4 bases from V and 5 from J; bases not matched to a gene: 10.

The chain employs TRBV5-4 and TRBJ2-2, with D unresolved. CDR3 size: 16 residues. Germline values: CDR1 SGHNT, CDR2 YYREEE (reference sequence). V was pared by 4 bases and J by 3 bases, with 16 bases between. The CDR3 DNA reads as TGTGCCAGCAGCCCCTGGAACGGCGGAGACACCGGGGAGCTGTTTTTT. Translated, it gives CASSPWNGGDTGELFF.

This chain connects TRBV5-5 to TRBJ2-5; D gene uncertain. V shed 3 bases and J shed 4 bases, with 13 bases lying between them. Germline loops: CDR1 SGHKS, CDR2 YYEKEE (reference sequence). The CDR3 is made up of 14 amino acids. CDR3 amino acids: CASSSPDSGETQYF. In DNA form, the CDR3 reads TGTGCCAGCAGCTCCCCGGATTCGGGAGAGACCCAGTACTTC.

The chain links TRBV28 to TRBJ2-3; 15 positions match TRBD2. The CDR3 covers 17 residues. Germline loops: CDR1 MDHEN, CDR2 SYDVKM. The junction had 3 bases not matched to a gene; V was cut back by 2 bases and J by 3 bases. CDR3 sequence reads: CASSLRTSGRVTDTQYF. DNA of the CDR3: TGTGCCAGCAGTTTAAGGACTAGCGGGAGGGTTACAGATACGCAGTATTTT.

This chain uses TRBV30 with TRBJ2-3; 7 nucleotides align to TRBD1. CDR1 is GTSNPN and CDR2 is SVGIG in the germline V gene (reference sequence). The CDR3 is made up of 14 amino acids. V was clipped by 7 bases and J by 6 bases; unmatched bases: 13. Written as DNA, the CDR3 is TGTGCCTTTATATCCCAGGCCAGGGGGGATACGCAGTATTTT. Its protein is CAFISQARGDTQYF.

This clone was counted a single time. The chain couples TRBV2 to TRBJ2-2; TRBD1 agrees at 8 bases. The length of the CDR3 is 14 residues. CDR1 SNHLY and CDR2 FYNNEI come from the germline V gene. The V gene end was trimmed by 7 bases and the J gene end by 8 bases; junction bases not matched to a gene: 9. CDR3 protein: CASTVTGVVGELFF. For the CDR3, the DNA is TGTGCCAGCACCGTGACAGGGGTGGTTGGGGAGCTGTTTTTT.